This T cell receptor (beta chain) comes out of a study of CD8+CD57+ T cells in acquired aplastic anemia. Study-level information: The average for DNA from sorted CD4+ and CD8+ cells was 2.5 to 4 ug. Researchers reported that healthy donors averaged about 11 million reads for CD4+ cells.

Study results and caveats: Patients and controls shared approximately 28 CD8+ CDR3 sequences.

Profiles of TCR beta VDJ and CDR3 were generated from a genomic DNA template. TCRdb passed the reads through MiXCR, listing each CDR3 protein once. The sample has 50,000 to 70,000 distinct CDR3 sequences, less than 65% seen once. This CDR3 region has 14 residues. CDR1 SNHLY and CDR2 FYNNEI come from the germline V gene. The V gene end was trimmed by 6 bases and the J gene end by 9 bases; junction bases not matched to a gene: 12. On this clonotype: What it binds is unknown.

The sequence was obtained from a human donor in good health, serving as a control. The chain uses TRBV2 and TRBJ1-1; TRBD1 matches at 8 bases. The sequencing input was sorted CD4+, CD8+, or CD8+CD57+ T cells (not recorded which) from PBMCs. Here the CDR3 reads CASSTQGARTQAFF. The CDR3 nucleotides read TGTGCCAGCAGCACCCAGGGGGCGCGAACCCAAGCTTTCTTT.